This T cell receptor (beta chain) comes out of a study of shared clonotypes between healthy human individuals. Healthy HIV-negative adults with no recent acute infections or vaccinations were recruited as donors. CDR1 is SSHAT, CDR2 FNYEAQ, per germline (reference sequence). V was clipped by 4 bases and J by 4 bases, with 7 bases between them. This CDR3 has 12 amino acids. This table comes from immunoSEQ multiplex PCR, and its TCRdb copy is limited to in-frame clones, with some not included. The sample consists of approximately 530,000 clones, 90% to 96% of them appearing once. The J gene is TRBJ2-5, the V gene TRBV7-7; D is ambiguous. Material for sequencing was naive CD4+ T cells sorted from blood. Subset defined: CD45RA+ positively selected. The TCR comes from a woman in her twenties or thirties in good health. The CDR3 sequence is CASSSSGETQYF. In DNA, the CDR3 is TGTGCCAGCAGCTCTAGTGGAGAGACCCAGTACTTC.